The subject of this entry is one T cell receptor (beta chain). The CDR3 totals 16 residues. Germline loops: CDR1 SEHNR, CDR2 FQNEAQ (reference sequence). UMI-labeled 5' RACE TRB cDNA libraries were prepared from the cells. For each CDR3 protein, TCRdb gives one entry from its re-call of the 5' RACE reads, without DNA. This repertoire includes 150,000 or so distinct CDR3 sequences. The sample is drawn from a study of CXCR3-negative and CXCR3-positive naive CD8 T cells. V gene TRBV7-9 combines with J gene TRBJ1-1; TCRdb's assignment of TRBD1 cannot be checked, as there is no DNA. Sample: naive CXCR3- CD8+ T cells from blood. Subset denoted: CD45RO-CCR7+CD27+CD95- naive CD8+ T cells lacking CXCR3 (TNR3-). The TCR originated in a human donor in good health. Some clones in this sample may be carry-over from other donors' samples. CDR3 in amino acids: CATNPPRDGVSTEAFF.